This TCR beta chain was sequenced for a study of pediatric ulcerative colitis. Study-wide points: Rectal repertoires separated controls, mild-moderate and acute severe colitis.

Here immunoSEQ multiplex PCR was the method, and the copy in TCRdb shows in-frame clones only, minus some. The sample yields about 15,000 clones, about 90% seen once. Colonoscopy and blood draw happened at the same time. This clone was seen a handful of times. Its antigen remains unidentified. The ends were cut back, 6 bases at V and 6 bases at J, with 11 bases in the middle. Germline V CDR1 and CDR2: MNHEY, SMNVEV (reference sequence). This CDR3 contains 13 residues. The rearrangement links TRBV27 to TRBJ1-4; no clear D. Source material: blood. The sequence was collected from a boy aged 5 to 17 with moderate ulcerative colitis. The CDR3 nucleotides read TGTGCCAGCAGCCCGGGAAGCCATGAAAAACTGTTTTTT. This sequence encodes CASSPGSHEKLFF.